This T cell receptor beta chain was profiled in a study of blood T cell repertoires in COVID-19. Study as a whole: Italy, Spain and the United States were the sources of the convalescent and acute COVID-19 samples. T cells, B-cell-depleted T cells, or PBMCs provided the cDNA or gDNA that served as material.

In the authors' workflow: The assay estimated nucleated cells by amplifying reference gene primers. Produced via immunoSEQ multiplex PCR; TCRdb's table is partial and in-frame only. The D gene and trimming were derived from the DNA, and the V and J assignments and clone size from that table. The sample records over 200,000 clones, around 86% being singletons. Germline-derived CDR1 and CDR2 are SGHRS and YFSETQ. The CDR3 is made up of 16 amino acids. The trim removed 0 bases at V and 4 bases at J, leaving 7 bases unmatched. The V gene is TRBV5-1, the J gene TRBJ2-3, with 8 positions matching TRBD2. The specimen was peripheral blood. The sequence was obtained from a man aged 40-55 years who had recovered from COVID-19. The CDR3 coding sequence is TGCGCCAGCAGCTTGGGTCGCGGGGGGATCGCAGATACGCAGTATTTT. Translated: CASSLGRGGIADTQYF.